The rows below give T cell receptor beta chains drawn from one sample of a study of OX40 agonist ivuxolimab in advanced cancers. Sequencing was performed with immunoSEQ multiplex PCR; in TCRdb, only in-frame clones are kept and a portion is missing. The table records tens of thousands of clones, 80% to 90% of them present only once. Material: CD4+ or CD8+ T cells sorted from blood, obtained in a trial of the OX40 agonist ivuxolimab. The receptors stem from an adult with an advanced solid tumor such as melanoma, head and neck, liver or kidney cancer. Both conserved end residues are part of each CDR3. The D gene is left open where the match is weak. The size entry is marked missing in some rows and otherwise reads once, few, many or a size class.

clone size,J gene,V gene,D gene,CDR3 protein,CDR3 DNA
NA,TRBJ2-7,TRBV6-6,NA,CASSQGVREQYF,TGTGCCAGCAGTCAGGGTGTGCGCGAGCAGTACTTC
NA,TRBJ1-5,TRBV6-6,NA,CASSYPFGDQPQHF,TGTGCCAGCAGTTACCCTTTCGGCGATCAGCCCCAGCATTTT
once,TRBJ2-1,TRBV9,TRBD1,CASSVRTGGVSDEQFF,TGTGCCAGCAGCGTGAGGACAGGGGGGGTTTCGGATGAGCAGTTCTTC
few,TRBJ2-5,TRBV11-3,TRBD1,CASSPGQVGETQYF,TGTGCCAGCAGCCCGGGACAGGTTGGGGAGACCCAGTACTTC
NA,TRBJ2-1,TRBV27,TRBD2,CASSPTGLAGDNEQFF,TGTGCCAGCAGTCCTACCGGACTAGCGGGTGACAATGAGCAGTTCTTC
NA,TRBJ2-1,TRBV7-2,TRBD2,CASSLVGTSNEQFF,TGTGCCAGCAGCTTAGTTGGGACTAGCAATGAGCAGTTCTTC
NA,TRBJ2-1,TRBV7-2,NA,CASSSILGGVNEQFF,TGTGCCAGCAGCTCCATACTAGGGGGGGTAAATGAGCAGTTCTTC
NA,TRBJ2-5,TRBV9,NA,CASSVDEGETQYF,TGTGCCAGCAGCGTAGATGAGGGGGAGACCCAGTACTTC
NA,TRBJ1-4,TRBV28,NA,CASSFFRGNNEKLFF,TGTGCCAGCAGTTTTTTTCGAGGGAACAATGAAAAACTGTTTTTT
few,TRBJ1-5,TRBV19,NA,CASSIGEQPQHF,TGTGCCAGTAGTATCGGGGAGCAGCCCCAGCATTTT
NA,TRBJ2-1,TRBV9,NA,CASSPRLLRGDEQFF,TGTGCCAGCAGCCCCAGGTTACTACGGGGCGATGAGCAGTTCTTC
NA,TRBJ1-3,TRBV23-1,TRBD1,CASSPSRTGPGNTIYF,TGCGCCAGCAGTCCCAGTCGGACAGGGCCCGGAAACACCATATATTTT
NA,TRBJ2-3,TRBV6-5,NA,CASTIMGTDTQYF,TGTGCCAGCACAATTATGGGCACAGATACGCAGTATTTT
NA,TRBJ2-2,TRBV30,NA,CAWSVRTGELFF,TGTGCCTGGAGTGTACGGACCGGGGAGCTGTTTTTT
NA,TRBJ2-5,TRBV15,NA,CATSRDMGETQYF,TGTGCCACCAGCAGAGATATGGGGGAGACCCAGTACTTC
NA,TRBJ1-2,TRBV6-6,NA,CASNPGIGRNYGYTF,TGTGCCAGCAACCCGGGAATCGGCCGTAACTATGGCTACACCTTC
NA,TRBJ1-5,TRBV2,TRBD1,CASSGTGGTQPQHF,TGTGCCAGCAGTGGGACAGGGGGCACTCAGCCCCAGCATTTT
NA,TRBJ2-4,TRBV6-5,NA,CASSYSSAGLENIQYF,TGTGCCAGCAGTTACTCGAGTGCAGGGCTGGAAAACATTCAGTACTTC
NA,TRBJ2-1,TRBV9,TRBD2,CASSVAGGIAGDNEQFF,TGTGCCAGCAGCGTAGCCGGAGGAATAGCGGGAGACAATGAGCAGTTCTTC
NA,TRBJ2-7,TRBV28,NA,CASSLWYEQYF,TGTGCCAGCAGTTTGTGGTACGAGCAGTACTTC
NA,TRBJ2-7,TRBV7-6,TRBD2,CASSASGPSYEQYF,TGTGCCAGCAGCGCTAGCGGCCCCTCCTACGAGCAGTACTTC
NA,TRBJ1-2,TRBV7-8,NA,CASSLRQVLGYTF,TGTGCCAGCAGCTTACGACAGGTTTTAGGCTACACCTTC
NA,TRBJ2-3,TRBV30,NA,CAWYRASVDTQYF,TGTGCCTGGTACAGGGCGTCGGTAGATACGCAGTATTTT
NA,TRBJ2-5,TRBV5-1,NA,CASSRDSQETQYF,TGCGCCAGCAGCAGAGACAGTCAAGAGACCCAGTACTTC
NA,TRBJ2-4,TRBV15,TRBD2,CATVYTSPGLAVAKNIQYF,TGTGCCACCGTATATACTTCACCGGGACTAGCGGTAGCCAAAAACATTCAGTACTTC
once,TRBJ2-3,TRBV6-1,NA,CASSEVVGVPWDF,TGTGCCAGCAGTGAAGTGGTAGGTGTTCCTTGGGATTTT
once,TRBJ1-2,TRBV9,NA,CASSPSGTRYGYTF,TGTGCCAGCAGCCCCTCCGGGACACGGTATGGCTACACCTTC
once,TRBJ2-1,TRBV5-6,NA,CASSLGRANEQFF,TGTGCCAGCAGCTTGGGCCGGGCCAATGAGCAGTTCTTC
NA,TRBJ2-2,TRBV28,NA,CAITDARANTGELFF,TGTGCCATCACCGATGCCCGCGCGAACACCGGGGAGCTGTTTTTT
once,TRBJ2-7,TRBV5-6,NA,CASRRGEGGLNEQYF,TGTGCCAGCCGAAGAGGAGAGGGGGGGCTGAATGAGCAGTACTTC
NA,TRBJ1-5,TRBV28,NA,CASSLSGSNQPQHF,TGTGCCAGCAGTTTATCAGGTAGCAATCAGCCCCAGCATTTT
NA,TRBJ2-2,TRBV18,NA,CASSPPWQANTGELFF,TGTGCCAGCTCACCACCGTGGCAGGCGAACACCGGGGAGCTGTTTTTT
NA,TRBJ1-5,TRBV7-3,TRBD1,CASSPRTGQNNQPQHF,TGTGCCAGCAGCCCCCGGACAGGTCAGAACAATCAGCCCCAGCATTTT
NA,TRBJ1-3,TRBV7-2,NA,CASSLGSIYSGNTIYF,TGTGCCAGCAGCTTAGGGTCCATTTACTCTGGAAACACCATATATTTT
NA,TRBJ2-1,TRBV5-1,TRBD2,CASSPSVGRREEQFF,TGCGCCAGCAGCCCCTCTGTGGGGAGGCGGGAGGAGCAGTTCTTC
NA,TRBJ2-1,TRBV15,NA,CATRALGNEQFF,TGTGCCACCAGGGCACTAGGCAATGAGCAGTTCTTC